This T cell receptor (beta chain) was captured in a study of T cells after yellow fever vaccination. The overall study: When fractions had low cell numbers, they were prepared with SMART-Seq v4 Ultra Low Input.

The TCR cDNA carried a universal primer site and UMIs from 5'RACE template switching. TCRdb processed the 5' RACE reads anew with MiXCR; each CDR3 protein has one entry. The top ten hold roughly a sixth of the sample, which has approximately 300,000 distinct CDR3 sequences, around 7% seen once. The study's findings and limits: Clones from primary vaccination mostly reappeared after the booster (approximately 96% CD4, approximately 91% CD8).

This clonotype was detected a few times. Its antigen is undetermined. Germline values: CDR1 LNHDA, CDR2 SQIVND (reference sequence). The CDR3 loop spans 14 amino acids. V was pared by 6 bases and J by 9 bases, with 18 bases between. This specimen was PBMCs, taken around 45 days after the first yellow fever vaccination. V gene TRBV19 combines with J gene TRBJ2-1; D possibly matches TRBD1 or TRBD2 (6 bases each). This sequence was found in a man aged 18 to 30 who received the YFV17D yellow fever vaccine. The CDR3 loop is CASSRRRGQVEQFF. CDR3 nucleotides: TGTGCCAGTAGCCGGCGTCGGGGGCAGGTTGAGCAGTTCTTC.